This T cell receptor beta chain appears in the sequencing data of a study of blood T cell repertoires in COVID-19. Study-level background: Italy, Spain and the United States were the sources of the convalescent and acute COVID-19 samples.

Germline V gives CDR1 LGHDT, CDR2 YNNKEL (reference sequence). V dropped 1 base and J dropped 6 bases, with 6 bases sitting between them. The CDR3 contains 12 residues. Original analysis: Quantification of nucleated cells was approximated via reference gene primer amplification. Measured with immunoSEQ multiplex PCR; TCRdb has only the in-frame clones, and not every one. V and J calls and clone size are given by that table; D and trimming were obtained from the DNA. Of more than 200,000 clones in the sample, approximately 81% were seen once. The sequence was obtained from a man between 60 and 75 years old with acute or convalescent COVID-19. Sequenced input: peripheral blood. The V call is TRBV3-1 (or the pseudogene TRBV3-2), the J call TRBJ1-1; the D is unclear. The CDR3 is CASSQVQSEAFF. Here the CDR3 DNA reads TGTGCCAGCAGCCAAGTTCAGTCTGAAGCTTTCTTT.